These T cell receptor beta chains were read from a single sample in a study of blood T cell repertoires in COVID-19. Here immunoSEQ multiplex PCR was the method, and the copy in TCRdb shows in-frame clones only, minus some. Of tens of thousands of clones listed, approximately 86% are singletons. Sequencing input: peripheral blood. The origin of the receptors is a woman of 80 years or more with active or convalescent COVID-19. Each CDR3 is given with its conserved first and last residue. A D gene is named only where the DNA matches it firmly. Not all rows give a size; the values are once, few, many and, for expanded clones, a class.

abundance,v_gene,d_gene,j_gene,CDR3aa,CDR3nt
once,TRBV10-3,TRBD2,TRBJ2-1,CAISESGGGKDEQFF,TGTGCCATCAGTGAGTCAGGCGGGGGGAAGGATGAGCAGTTCTTC
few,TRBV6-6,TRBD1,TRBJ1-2,CASSRDSQDYGYTF,TGTGCCAGCAGCCGGGACAGCCAAGACTATGGCTACACCTTC
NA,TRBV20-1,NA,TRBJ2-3,CSASFLAGTDTQYF,TGCAGTGCTAGTTTCTTAGCTGGCACAGATACGCAGTATTTT
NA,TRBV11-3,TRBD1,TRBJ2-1,CASSLGTGEINEQFF,TGTGCCAGCAGCTTAGGGACAGGGGAGATAAATGAGCAGTTCTTC
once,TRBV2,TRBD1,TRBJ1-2,CASSPSGARGLGYTF,TGTGCCAGCAGCCCCTCGGGAGCCAGGGGGCTAGGCTACACCTTC
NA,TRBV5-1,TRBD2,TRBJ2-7,CASSSSGFSSYEQYF,TGCGCCAGCAGCTCTAGCGGGTTCAGCTCCTACGAGCAGTACTTC
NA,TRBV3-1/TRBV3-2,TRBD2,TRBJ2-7,CASSHLGLAGGHYEQYF,TGTGCCAGCAGCCACTTAGGACTAGCGGGAGGGCACTACGAGCAGTACTTC
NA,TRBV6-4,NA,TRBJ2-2,CASSTGQNTGELFF,TGTGCCAGCAGTACGGGACAGAACACCGGGGAGCTGTTTTTT
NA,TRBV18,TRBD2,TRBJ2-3,CASSPIAGGSDTQYF,TGTGCCAGCTCACCCATAGCGGGAGGATCAGATACGCAGTATTTT
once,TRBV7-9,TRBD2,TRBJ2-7,CASSFSGTGIYEQYF,TGTGCCAGCAGCTTTAGCGGGACCGGCATATACGAGCAGTACTTC
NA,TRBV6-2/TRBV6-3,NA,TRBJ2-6,CASSYAGSGANVLTF,TGTGCCAGCAGTTACGCAGGGTCTGGGGCCAACGTCCTGACTTTC
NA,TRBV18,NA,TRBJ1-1,CASSSVQTNTEAFF,TGTGCCAGCTCAAGCGTCCAGACGAACACTGAAGCTTTCTTT
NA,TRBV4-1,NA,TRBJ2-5,CASSQSPSKGVEGGTQYF,TGCGCCAGCAGCCAATCCCCGTCCAAGGGGGTCGAAGGCGGCACCCAGTACTTC
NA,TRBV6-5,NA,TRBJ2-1,CASRPTLFNEQFF,TGTGCCAGCAGACCGACTTTATTCAATGAGCAGTTCTTC
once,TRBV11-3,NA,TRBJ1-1,CASSSVRGGEAFF,TGTGCCAGCAGCTCAGTACGCGGAGGGGAAGCTTTCTTT
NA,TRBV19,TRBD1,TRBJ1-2,CASRGQGDPIKYGYTF,TGTGCCAGTAGGGGACAGGGGGACCCGATTAAGTATGGCTACACCTTC
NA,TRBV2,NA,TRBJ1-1,CATGGFTEAFF,TGTGCCACCGGGGGGTTTACTGAAGCTTTCTTT
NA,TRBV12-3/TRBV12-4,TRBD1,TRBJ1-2,CASSLGQPGYTF,TGTGCCAGCAGCTTGGGACAGCCCGGCTACACCTTC
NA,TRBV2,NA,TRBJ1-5,CASSGGLNNQPQHF,TGTGCCAGCAGTGGGGGGCTTAACAATCAGCCCCAGCATTTT
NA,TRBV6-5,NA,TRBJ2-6,CASSAASTGANVLTF,TGTGCCAGCAGCGCCGCTAGTACTGGGGCCAACGTCCTGACTTTC
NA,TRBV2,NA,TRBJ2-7,CASSGHYEQYF,TGTGCCAGCAGTGGACATTACGAGCAGTACTTC
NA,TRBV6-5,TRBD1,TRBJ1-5,CASRGTGGNQPQHF,TGTGCCAGCAGAGGGACAGGGGGAAATCAGCCCCAGCATTTT
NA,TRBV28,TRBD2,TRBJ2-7,CASSLGGGRVYEQYF,TGTGCCAGCAGTTTAGGGGGCGGGAGGGTCTACGAGCAGTACTTC
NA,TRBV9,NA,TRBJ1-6,CASSHNKQGSTNSPLHF,TGTGCCAGCAGCCATAACAAACAGGGCTCCACCAATTCACCCCTCCACTTT
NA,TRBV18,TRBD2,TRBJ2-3,CASSPSGGLTDTQYF,TGTGCCAGCTCCCCTAGCGGGGGACTCACAGATACGCAGTATTTT
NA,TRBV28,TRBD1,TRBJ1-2,CASSPYRGYGYTF,TGTGCCAGCAGTCCCTACAGGGGCTATGGCTACACCTTC
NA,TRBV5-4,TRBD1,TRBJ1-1,CASMGQGSLVAEAFF,TGTGCCAGCATGGGACAGGGTTCTTTGGTGGCTGAAGCTTTCTTT
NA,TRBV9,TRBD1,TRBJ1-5,CASSLGQGRDQPQHF,TGTGCCAGCAGCCTCGGACAGGGACGGGACCAGCCCCAGCATTTT
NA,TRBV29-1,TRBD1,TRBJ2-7,CSGNRGNEQYF,TGCAGCGGTAACAGGGGGAACGAGCAGTACTTC
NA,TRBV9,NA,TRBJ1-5,CASSVEADSDQPQHF,TGTGCCAGCAGCGTAGAAGCGGACAGTGATCAGCCCCAGCATTTT
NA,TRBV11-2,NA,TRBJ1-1,CASSFQGGRGNTEAFF,TGTGCCAGCAGCTTCCAGGGTGGAAGGGGGAACACTGAAGCTTTCTTT
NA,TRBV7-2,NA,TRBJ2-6,CASRGAGANVLTF,TGTGCCAGCAGGGGCGCTGGGGCCAACGTCCTGACTTTC
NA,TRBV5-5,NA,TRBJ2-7,CASSLNPGVEQYF,TGTGCCAGCAGCTTGAACCCGGGAGTTGAGCAGTACTTC
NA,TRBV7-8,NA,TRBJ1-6,CASSLRGGSYNSPLHF,TGTGCCAGCAGCTTAAGGGGGGGCTCCTATAATTCACCCCTCCACTTT
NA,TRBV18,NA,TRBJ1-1,CASSRGGVNTEAFF,TGTGCCAGCTCCCGGGGGGGCGTGAACACTGAAGCTTTCTTT
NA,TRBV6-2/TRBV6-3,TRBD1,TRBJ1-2,CASSTGSGTGTSGYTF,TGTGCCAGCAGCACCGGTTCCGGGACAGGGACTTCTGGCTACACCTTC
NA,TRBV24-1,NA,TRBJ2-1,CATSDPRVDEQFF,TGTGCCACCAGTGACCCCCGGGTCGATGAGCAGTTCTTC
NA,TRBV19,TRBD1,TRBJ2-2,CASSRDRRTGELFF,TGTGCCAGTAGCCGGGACAGGAGGACCGGGGAGCTGTTTTTT
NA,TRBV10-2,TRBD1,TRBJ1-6,CASSESGTGSPLHF,TGCGCCAGCAGTGAGTCGGGGACAGGGTCACCCCTCCACTTT
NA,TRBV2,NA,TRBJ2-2,CASSEERGTGELFF,TGTGCCAGCAGTGAAGAACGGGGCACCGGGGAGCTGTTTTTT
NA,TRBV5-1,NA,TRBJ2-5,CASSFAAGRETQYF,TGCGCCAGCAGCTTCGCGGCAGGGCGAGAGACCCAGTACTTC
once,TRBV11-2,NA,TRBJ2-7,CASSRQAINYEQYF,TGTGCCAGCAGCCGCCAGGCGATCAACTACGAGCAGTACTTC
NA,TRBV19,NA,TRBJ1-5,CASSDGGLGNQPQHF,TGTGCCAGTAGTGATGGGGGCTTAGGGAATCAGCCCCAGCATTTT
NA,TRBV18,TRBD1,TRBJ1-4,CASSPTGTGREEKLFF,TGTGCCAGCTCACCCACCGGGACAGGGAGAGAAGAAAAACTGTTTTTT